Detailed here is one T cell receptor beta chain. The CDR3 sequence is 13 residues long. Germline V gene lookup returns CDR1 SGDLS and CDR2 YYNGEE. V lost 0 bases and J 0 bases, leaving 3 bases between the germline ends. These data belong to a study of CD8+ T cells in alopecia areata. Investigators isolated RNA and reverse transcribed it into cDNA to act as the sequencing template. The repertoire was sequenced with immunoSEQ multiplex PCR; TCRdb's copy has only in-frame clones and lacks some. The data contain approximately 30,000 clones, approximately 65% of them seen just once; the ten biggest clones take up roughly 17%.

This clonotype was sampled from a human donor with alopecia areata. The sample was NKG2D-high CD8+ T cells sorted from blood. V is TRBV9 and J is TRBJ2-5; no clear D gene. Written as DNA, the CDR3 is TGTGCCAGCAGCGTAGCTGACCAAGAGACCCAGTACTTC. It yields the protein CASSVADQETQYF.